These 27 T cell receptor beta chains were all obtained from the same sample, sequenced in a study of OX40 agonist ivuxolimab in advanced cancers. Here immunoSEQ multiplex PCR was the method, and the copy in TCRdb shows in-frame clones only, minus some. This sample has approximately 75,000 clones, with about 85% found just once. The material sequenced was CD4+ or CD8+ T cells sorted from blood, taken in a trial of the OX40 agonist ivuxolimab. All receptors derive from an adult with an advanced solid tumor such as melanoma, head and neck, liver or kidney cancer.

The V gene is TRBV10-3, the J gene TRBJ2-3, with D uncertain. Germline V CDR1 and CDR2: ENHRY, SYGVKD. The CDR3 covers 13 residues. Trimming stripped 7 bases from V and 3 bases from J, with 11 bases between. The CDR3 loop reads CAITGRSTDTQYF. CDR3 nucleotide sequence: TGTGCCATCACTGGTCGCAGTACAGATACGCAGTATTTT.

This clone appeared a few times. The gene calls are TRBV6-5 and TRBJ2-7; D is perhaps TRBD2 (6 bases). Germline-derived CDR1 and CDR2 are MNHEY and SVGAGI. The CDR3 extends over 15 amino acids. Trimming left V 0 bases short and J 5 bases short, with 14 bases between. CDR3 nucleotide sequence: TGTGCCAGCAGTTACTCGAGACAGAGCGGGCACGAGCAGTACTTC. Residues: CASSYSRQSGHEQYF.

The rearrangement joins TRBV28 to TRBJ1-1; D unresolved. Germline CDR1 is MDHEN and CDR2 is SYDVKM. The ends were cut back, 8 bases at V and 1 base at J, with 5 bases in the middle. This CDR3 contains 11 residues. CDR3 in amino acids: CASRGNTEAFF. In DNA form, the CDR3 reads TGTGCCAGCCGGGGGAACACTGAAGCTTTCTTT.

The chain carries TRBV4-3 and TRBJ2-4; D perhaps matches TRBD1 (6 bases). The CDR3 covers 15 residues. Trimming pared 0 bases from V and 6 bases from J, leaving 12 bases between. Germline-derived CDR1 and CDR2 are LGHNA and YSLEER. The CDR3 DNA follows: TGCGCCAGCAGCCAAGACCGGACAGCACTAAACATTCAGTACTTC. Translation: CASSQDRTALNIQYF.

The V and J genes are TRBV2 and TRBJ1-2; D may be TRBD1 (5 bases). CDR1 and CDR2 (germline): SNHLY, FYNNEI. V was shortened by 5 bases and J by 6 bases, with 16 bases between the two germline ends. This CDR3 is built from 14 residues. The CDR3 here is CASSPLREGNGYTF. The DNA for the CDR3 is TGTGCCAGCAGTCCCCTCAGGGAAGGGAATGGCTACACCTTC.

This clone was seen a single time. The chain couples TRBV28 to TRBJ1-1; the D is unclear. Germline CDR1 reads MDHEN; CDR2 reads SYDVKM. The length of the CDR3 is 12 residues. V gave up 6 bases and J gave up 2 bases, with 7 bases separating them. DNA for the CDR3: TGTGCCAGCAGGGATCATAACACTGAAGCTTTCTTT. Translated, it gives CASRDHNTEAFF.

The chain couples TRBV28 to TRBJ2-2, with TRBD2 matching 10 bases. The germline gives CDR1 MDHEN, CDR2 SYDVKM. The CDR3 is made up of 14 amino acids. Losses at the gene ends were 7 bases for V and 2 bases for J; bases not matched to a gene: 1. In DNA, the CDR3 is TGTGCCAGCATAGCGGGGGGCAACACCGGGGAGCTGTTTTTT. Residues: CASIAGGNTGELFF.

The rearrangement joins TRBV7-9 to TRBJ1-3; no clear D gene. The CDR3 loop spans 16 amino acids. V dropped 0 bases and J dropped 0 bases, with 9 bases sitting between them. Looked up from germline, CDR1 is SEHNR and CDR2 is FQNEAQ (reference sequence). Here the CDR3 DNA reads TGTGCCAGCAGCTTAGCGCGCGGCGACTCTGGAAACACCATATATTTT. It yields the protein CASSLARGDSGNTIYF. The variable domain in full, completed from reference TRBV7-9 and TRBJ1-3, reads DTGVSQNPRHKITKRGQNVTFRCDPISEHNRLYWYRQTLGQGPEFLTYFQNEAQLEKSRLLSDRFSAERPKGSFSTLEIQRTEQGDSAMYLCASSLARGDSGNTIYFGEGSWLTVV.

Only one count was recorded for this clone. The chain has TRBV5-4 and TRBJ1-2; 8 bases fit TRBD1. The CDR3 is 17 amino acids. Per the germline V gene, CDR1 is SGHNT and CDR2 is YYREEE (reference sequence). Trimming took 1 base from V and 4 from J; bases not matched to a gene: 12. CDR3: CASSLSRQGRGSYGYTF. The CDR3 DNA reads as TGTGCCAGCAGCTTGAGTAGACAGGGGCGGGGGAGCTATGGCTACACCTTC. Full variable domain (rest looked up from reference TRBV5-4 and TRBJ1-2): ETGVTQSPTHLIKTRGQQVTLRCSSQSGHNTVSWYQQALGQGPQFIFQYYREEENGRGNFPPRFSGLQFPNYSSELNVNALELDDSALYLCASSLSRQGRGSYGYTFGSGTRLTVV.

The V and J genes are TRBV15 and TRBJ1-2; D is ambiguous. Germline assignment: CDR1 LNHNV and CDR2 YYDKDF (reference sequence). V lost 3 bases to trimming and J lost 8 bases, with 10 bases between them. This CDR3 is built from 12 residues. In DNA form, the CDR3 reads TGTGCCACCAGCAGTCCAAAAGGCGGCTACACCTTC. It yields the protein CATSSPKGGYTF.

The CDR3 region is CASSAGQGASYGYTF. DNA for the CDR3: TGTGCCAGCAGTGCCGGACAGGGAGCATCCTATGGCTACACCTTC. This sequence joins TRBV6-5 and TRBJ1-2, with TRBD1 matching 8 bases. CDR1 and CDR2 from the germline V gene are MNHEY and SVGAGI. Losses at the gene ends were 5 bases for V and 4 bases for J; bases not matched to a gene: 9. The CDR3 consists of 15 residues.

The chain recombines TRBV6-6 with TRBJ1-1; perhaps TRBD1 as D (5 bases). Trimming left V 6 bases short and J 7 bases short, with 12 bases between. Germline CDR1 is MNHNY and CDR2 is SVGAGI (reference sequence). The CDR3 runs 12 residues. CDR3 nucleotides: TGTGCCAGCAGAGGGACTGGGAGTGAAGCTTTCTTT. The encoded protein is CASRGTGSEAFF.

CDR3 nucleotides: TGTGCCAGCAGCGTCGGGGGTGGCACTAGCTCTGGAAACACCATATATTTT. Translating gives CASSVGGGTSSGNTIYF. This sequence joins TRBV9 and TRBJ1-3; D perhaps matches TRBD1 (5 bases). V was clipped by 2 bases and J by 0 bases, with 15 bases between them. This CDR3 is built from 17 residues. In germline, CDR1 is SGDLS, CDR2 YYNGEE.

This chain joins TRBV10-2 and TRBJ1-4; no reliable D call. CDR3 length: 13 residues. CDR1 and CDR2 (germline): WSHSY, SAAADI. V lost 2 bases to trimming and J lost 4 bases, with 5 bases between them. CDR3 sequence (DNA): TGCGCCAGCAGTGAGAACTTTAATGAAAAACTGTTTTTT. It translates to CASSENFNEKLFF.

CDR3 DNA sequence: TGTGCCAGCAGCCTACCCGGGACAGGGGGTGGAGATGAGCAGTTCTTC. Its translation is CASSLPGTGGGDEQFF. The chain links TRBV5-5 to TRBJ2-1; 11 nucleotides line up with TRBD1. This CDR3 is built from 16 residues. With V trimmed by 4 bases and J by 8 bases, 11 bases remained unmatched. The germline V gene has CDR1 SGHKS and CDR2 YYEKEE (reference sequence).

This chain links TRBV7-3 with TRBJ2-2, with TRBD1 matching 8 bases. The CDR3 sequence is 14 residues long. Trimming removed 7 bases from V and 4 bases from J; junction bases left unmatched: 5. Germline V gives CDR1 SGHTA, CDR2 FQGTGA. The CDR3 DNA sequence: TGTGCCAGCAAGACAGGGGCGGGCACCGGGGAGCTGTTTTTT. Protein sequence: CASKTGAGTGELFF. Full variable domain (remainder filled in from reference TRBV7-3 and TRBJ2-2): GAGVSQTPSNKVTEKGKYVELRCDPISGHTALYWYRQSLGQGPEFLIYFQGTGAADDSGLPNDRFFAVRPEGSVSTLKIQRTERGDSAVYLCASKTGAGTGELFFGEGSRLTVL.

This sequence joins TRBV2 and TRBJ2-7; 7 nucleotides agree with TRBD2. V gave up 2 bases and J gave up 3 bases; unmatched junction bases: 4. The CDR3 spans 14 residues. From germline, CDR1 is SNHLY and CDR2 FYNNEI. This CDR3 reads CASSELAELYEQYF. Here the CDR3 DNA reads TGTGCCAGCAGTGAACTAGCGGAGCTCTACGAGCAGTACTTC. Combining the CDR3 with reference TRBV2 and TRBJ2-7 gives the whole variable domain EPEVTQTPSHQVTQMGQEVILRCVPISNHLYFYWYRQILGQKVEFLVSFYNNEISEKSEIFDDQFSVERPDGSNFTLKIRSTKLEDSAMYFCASSELAELYEQYFGPGTRLTVT.

The table lists this clone with a count of one. The chain recombines TRBV5-1 with TRBJ2-7; 10 nucleotides align to TRBD1. V lost 3 bases, J lost 6 bases, and 12 bases stayed unmatched. CDR1 is SGHRS and CDR2 is YFSETQ in the germline V gene. The CDR3 has 16 amino acids. The CDR3 region has the DNA TGCGCCAGCAGCTGGTTGGGAGGGGACAGGGGTGGCGAGCAGTACTTC. Encoded protein: CASSWLGGDRGGEQYF.

The rearrangement links TRBV5-3 to TRBJ2-7, with 8 bases identical to TRBD2. TRBV5-3 is classed as an ORF, of uncertain function. The CDR3 sequence is 20 residues long. The trim removed 4 bases at V and 7 bases at J, leaving 28 bases unmatched. CDR3 sequence reads: CARSPAGREGRLAGDVEQYF. In nucleotides, the CDR3 is TGTGCCAGAAGCCCGGCGGGCCGGGAGGGCCGGCTTGCGGGGGATGTAGAGCAGTACTTC.

In the case of this clone: This CDR3 is also generated by other DNA sequences in the sample. The chain joins TRBV6-5 to TRBJ2-5; D is undetermined. V lost 0 bases, J lost 5 bases, and 4 bases lay in between. The length of the CDR3 is 12 residues. Germline V gene sequence: CDR1 MNHEY, CDR2 SVGAGI. The CDR3 region has the DNA TGTGCCAGCAGTTACTCGGGGGAGACCCAGTACTTC. This codes for CASSYSGETQYF.

The sample holds a few counts of this clone. The CDR3, as DNA: TGTGCCAGCACTCAAAGGGGGAACACTGAAGCTTTCTTT. Translating gives CASTQRGNTEAFF. The rearrangement joins TRBV6-5 to TRBJ1-1; TRBD1 is a possible D gene (5 bases). V was trimmed by 7 bases and J by 1 base, leaving 10 bases between them. Per germline, CDR1 MNHEY and CDR2 SVGAGI. The CDR3 is 13 residues long.

V usage is TRBV18 and J usage is TRBJ1-3; D not resolved. V was shortened by 2 bases and J by 4 bases, with 12 bases between the two germline ends. The germline V gene has CDR1 KGHSH and CDR2 LQKENI. This CDR3 spans 15 amino acids. CDR3 residues: CASSPSVVGGNTIYF. DNA of the CDR3: TGTGCCAGCTCACCATCAGTCGTTGGCGGAAACACCATATATTTT.

The count of this clone is one. J is TRBJ2-7 and V is TRBV7-9; a weak D match, TRBD2 (7 bases). V lost 6 bases and J lost 0, with 12 bases in between. The CDR3 is 14 residues long. CDR1 SEHNR and CDR2 FQNEAQ come from the germline V gene (reference sequence). This CDR3 reads CASSVGGASYEQYF. CDR3 in DNA: TGTGCCAGCAGTGTAGGGGGGGCCTCCTACGAGCAGTACTTC.

The chain joins TRBV5-4 to TRBJ1-1, with 8 bases fitting TRBD1. The CDR3 is 12 amino acids. Looked up from germline, CDR1 is SGHNT and CDR2 is YYREEE (reference sequence). V dropped 4 bases and J dropped 8; count of bases not matched to a gene: 4. The CDR3 DNA is TGTGCCAGCAGCGGGGACAGGAAGGAAGCTTTCTTT. The encoded protein is CASSGDRKEAFF.

The chain uses TRBV29-1 and TRBJ1-2; 9 nucleotides line up with TRBD1. The CDR3 consists of 15 residues. Trimming took 7 bases from V and 0 from J; bases not matched to a gene: 9. CDR1 and CDR2 from the germline V gene are SQVTM and ANQGSEA. The CDR3 DNA sequence: TGCAGCGCCGATACAGGGGGCATTGCTAACTATGGCTACACCTTC. Its translation: CSADTGGIANYGYTF.

The J gene is TRBJ2-1, the V gene TRBV5-4; D gene ambiguous. The V gene lost 0 bases and the J gene lost 8 bases, with 12 bases spanning the gap. The CDR3 has 14 residues. The V gene's germline CDR1 is SGHNT and CDR2 YYREEE (reference sequence). The CDR3 DNA sequence: TGTGCCAGCAGCTTGGGGACCGACGGGTATGAGCAGTTCTTC. Translated, it gives CASSLGTDGYEQFF.

J is TRBJ2-3 and V is TRBV4-2; tentative D call: TRBD2 (5 bases). CDR1 and CDR2 (germline): LGHNA, YNFKEQ. The CDR3 runs to 15 residues. V lost 1 base and J lost 4, with 12 bases in between. The CDR3 DNA sequence: TGTGCCAGCAGCCAAGGCCCTAGCTCTTCAGATACGCAGTATTTT. This sequence encodes CASSQGPSSSDTQYF.